This record covers a single T cell receptor beta chain. Its antigen is unknown. The treatment is: some 20 received Ad26.COV2.S at low or high dose, single or two shots; 5 received placebo; per-sample allocation not given. Sampling was done on day 63 after the first vaccine or placebo injection. Built on an Ad26 vector, the vaccine expressed Wuhan-strain SARS-CoV-2 spike. The sample comes from a study of Ad26.COV2.S vaccination and SARS-CoV-2 variants. Turning to the study itself: The COV1001 Ad26.COV2.S trial arm included the donor. Ad26.COV2.S shots went into the muscle once or twice, 56 days apart.

The method was immunoSEQ multiplex PCR; TCRdb's version includes in-frame clones alone and lacks a portion of them. This sample has about 330,000 clones, with roughly 90% found just once. This CDR3 is built from 12 residues. CDR1 and CDR2 (germline): MNHEY, SVGAGI. V dropped 6 bases and J dropped 11 bases, with 16 bases sitting between them. Study results and limitations: Ad26.COV2.S recipients had broader spike-specific TCRs (P = 0.0014).

The sequence was collected from a person aged 18-60 years who received the Ad26.COV2.S COVID-19 vaccine or a placebo. This sample comprised peripheral blood, obtained in a trial of Ad26.COV2.S vaccine versus placebo. The rearrangement uses TRBV6-5 and TRBJ1-1; D not certain. Here the CDR3 DNA reads TGTGCCAGCAGGGGTGTGTGGGCTTTGGCTTTCTTT. Translating it yields CASRGVWALAFF.